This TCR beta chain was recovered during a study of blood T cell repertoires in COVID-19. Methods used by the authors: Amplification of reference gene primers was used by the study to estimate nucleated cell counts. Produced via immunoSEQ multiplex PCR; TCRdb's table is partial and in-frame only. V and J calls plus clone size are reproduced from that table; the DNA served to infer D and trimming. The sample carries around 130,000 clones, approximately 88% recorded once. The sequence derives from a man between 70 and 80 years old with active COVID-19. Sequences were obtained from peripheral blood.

The CDR3: CASSYGLAGEGEQFF. CDR3 coding DNA: TGCGCCAGCAGCTACGGACTAGCGGGAGAAGGGGAGCAGTTCTTC. The V gene is TRBV5-1, the J gene TRBJ2-1; 13 bases fit TRBD2. J gave up 10 bases and V 3 bases, and 7 bases lay outside the gene matches. Germline CDR1 reads SGHRS; CDR2 reads YFSETQ. The CDR3 sequence is 15 residues long.